This T cell receptor beta chain was identified in a study of blood T cells in healthy people across ages. Peripheral blood samples of 9.5 to 10 milliliters were drawn from each donor. Isolation of PBMCs gave at least 6 million cells per sample. Total RNA, at least 5.5 micrograms per sample, came from PBMCs. Primed by a sample-barcoded 5' primer and a J-beta primer mix, a second PCR proceeded for about 6 to 12 cycles. Each CDR3 protein gets one entry after TCRdb re-called the 5' RACE reads with MiXCR. The sample consists of around 650,000 distinct CDR3 sequences, over 40% of them appearing once. CDR1 and CDR2 (germline): SQVTM, ANQGSEA. V was trimmed by 6 bases and J by 2 bases, leaving 13 bases between them. The CDR3 sequence is 13 residues long.

The rearrangement links TRBV29-1 to TRBJ2-5; D might be TRBD1 (6 bases). This TCR derives from an elderly man in good health. The sample comprised blood. CDR3 protein: CSVGQTLQETQYF. In nucleotides, the CDR3 is TGCAGCGTAGGACAGACGTTACAAGAGACCCAGTACTTC.